The 28 T cell receptor beta chains below were found in one sample sequenced in a study of neurological immune-mediated disorders. TCRdb re-called the 5' RACE reads through MiXCR, storing one row per CDR3 protein. The sample has more than 20,000 distinct CDR3 sequences; about 2.6% are singletons. Input material: PBMCs. Every receptor here comes from a woman aged 50 to 60 with multiple sclerosis.

This clonotype was counted ten times or more. The chain joins TRBV20-1 to TRBJ2-1; the match to TRBD2 covers 13 bases. V was clipped by 3 bases and J by 2 bases; unmatched bases: 1. The CDR3 runs to 15 residues. Germline V lookup: CDR1 DFQATT, CDR2 SNEGSKA (reference sequence). As DNA, the CDR3 is TGCAGTGCTAGTGGGACTAGCGGGACCTACAATGAGCAGTTCTTC. The encoded protein is CSASGTSGTYNEQFF.

This clonotype was counted at least ten times. The chain uses TRBV7-2 and TRBJ1-5, with D tentatively TRBD1 (6 bases). V dropped 4 bases and J dropped 1 base, with 8 bases sitting between them. Germline loops: CDR1 SGHTA, CDR2 FQGNSA. The CDR3 runs to 14 residues. DNA of the CDR3: TGTGCCAGCAGCTCGGGACACAGCAATCAGCCCCAGCATTTT. It codes for CASSSGHSNQPQHF.

This clonotype has at least ten counts. The chain links TRBV5-1 to TRBJ2-1; D is undetermined. Germline V gives CDR1 SGHRS, CDR2 YFSETQ. The germline V and J ends were trimmed by 0 bases and 2 bases, with 9 bases remaining between them. The CDR3 has 15 residues. DNA for the CDR3: TGCGCCAGCAGCTTGGCGCGCGGAGCCTACAATGAGCAGTTCTTC. Translation gives CASSLARGAYNEQFF.

This clonotype was found many times. The rearrangement links TRBV29-1 to TRBJ2-1; 14 bases map to TRBD2. The CDR3 contains 16 residues. The germline CDR1 and CDR2 sequences are SQVTM and ANQGSEA. The V segment lost 6 bases and the J segment 11 bases; nucleotides outside the gene matches: 15. The CDR3 loop is CSVRTSGGPFRFQQFF. The CDR3 DNA is TGCAGCGTCAGGACTAGCGGGGGGCCCTTCCGCTTTCAGCAGTTCTTC.

This clonotype was counted at least ten times. The genes are TRBV20-1 and TRBJ1-1; D uncertain. The CDR3 length is 12 residues. The germline V gene has CDR1 DFQATT and CDR2 SNEGSKA (reference sequence). The germline V and J ends were trimmed by 8 bases and 1 base, with 11 bases remaining between them. The CDR3 sequence: CSPRTPNTEAFF. The CDR3, as DNA: TGCAGTCCCCGGACGCCGAACACTGAAGCTTTCTTT.

Concerning this clonotype: This sequence may be a read error, since a much larger clone differs from it by one base. The rearrangement joins TRBV25-1 to TRBJ1-1; D remains unclear. Germline-derived CDR1 and CDR2 are MGHDK and SYGVNS. This CDR3 contains 12 residues. Trimming cost V 6 bases and J 11 bases, with 16 bases left between them. The CDR3 sequence is CASSRPTLVAFF. For the CDR3, the DNA is TGTGCCAGCAGCAGACCCACTCTGGTGGCTTTCTTT.

This clonotype has at least ten counts. The rearrangement uses TRBV6-5 and TRBJ1-3; D not resolved. The V and J ends lost 5 bases and 3 bases respectively, with 8 bases between them. CDR3 size: 13 residues. Germline-derived CDR1 and CDR2 are MNHEY and SVGAGI. CDR3 in amino acids: CASSTTIGNTIYF. CDR3 sequence (DNA): TGTGCCAGCAGTACGACAATTGGAAACACCATATATTTT.

The chain recombines TRBV6-1 with TRBJ2-7, with TRBD1 matching 9 bases. The length of the CDR3 is 13 residues. V was clipped by 7 bases and J by 6 bases; unmatched bases: 7. Germline V gene lookup returns CDR1 MNHNS and CDR2 SASEGT. CDR3 sequence: CASTWTGASEQYF. Here the CDR3 DNA reads TGTGCCAGCACCTGGACAGGGGCTAGCGAGCAGTACTTC.

By frequency in the sample, this clonotype is medium-sized. The V and J genes are TRBV5-1 and TRBJ2-1; 10 bases agree with TRBD1. This CDR3 comprises 15 residues. With V trimmed by 4 bases and J by 2 bases, 3 bases remained unmatched. CDR1 and CDR2 (germline): SGHRS, YFSETQ. CDR3 nucleotides: TGCGCCAGCAGCCGGGACAGGGGCACCTACAATGAGCAGTTCTTC. Translated, it gives CASSRDRGTYNEQFF. The full variable domain, its missing parts supplied by reference TRBV5-1 and TRBJ2-1, is KAGVTQTPRYLIKTRGQQVTLSCSPISGHRSVSWYQQTPGQGLQFLFEYFSETQRNKGNFPGRFSGRQFSNSRSEMNVSTLELGDSALYLCASSRDRGTYNEQFFGPGTRLTVL.

This clonotype showed up many times. The rearrangement joins TRBV5-1 to TRBJ1-2, with D hard to call. The CDR3 length is 12 residues. V lost 0 bases and J lost 6, with 6 bases in between. The germline CDR1 and CDR2 sequences are SGHRS and YFSETQ. The CDR3 sequence: CASSLDGDGYTF. DNA for the CDR3: TGCGCCAGCAGCTTGGACGGGGATGGCTACACCTTC.

This clonotype has a count of ten or more. The rearrangement uses TRBV5-6 and TRBJ2-7; 11 bases are a match to TRBD2. Germline-derived CDR1 and CDR2 are SGHDT and YYEEEE. V lost 2 bases, J lost 6 bases, and 10 bases stayed unmatched. CDR3 length equals 16 residues. Here the CDR3 reads CASSFRFTSGGPEQYF. CDR3 DNA sequence: TGTGCCAGCAGCTTTCGGTTCACTAGCGGGGGTCCCGAGCAGTACTTC.

This clonotype has at least ten counts. The chain employs TRBV4-2 and TRBJ2-1; 10 bases map to TRBD2. Germline V lookup: CDR1 LGHNA, CDR2 YNFKEQ. This CDR3 has 17 amino acids. J gave up 2 bases and V 4 bases, and 8 bases lay outside the gene matches. The DNA of the CDR3 is TGTGCCAGCAGCCCGCTCATCACTAGCGGGACCTACAATGAGCAGTTCTTC. This codes for CASSPLITSGTYNEQFF.

This clonotype was counted at least ten times. The V gene is TRBV5-1, the J gene TRBJ2-1, with 8 bases aligning to TRBD2. The CDR3 consists of 15 residues. V lost 0 bases, J lost 4 bases, and 3 bases stayed unmatched. The V gene's germline CDR1 is SGHRS and CDR2 YFSETQ. The CDR3 region has the DNA TGCGCCAGCAGCTTGGGTCCGGGGGGGTACAATGAGCAGTTCTTC. Amino acids: CASSLGPGGYNEQFF.

This clonotype was seen at least ten times. The chain uses TRBV20-1 and TRBJ1-2; the match to TRBD1 covers 7 bases. V lost 5 bases and J lost 5; bases outside the gene matches: 5. Germline V gene lookup returns CDR1 DFQATT and CDR2 SNEGSKA (reference sequence). The CDR3 length is 12 residues. Here the CDR3 DNA reads TGCAGTGCTGCAGGGGGTCGGTATGGCTACACCTTC. Translation: CSAAGGRYGYTF.

This clonotype was seen a few times. For the CDR3, the DNA is TGCAGTGCTAGGCTCCCTAGCGGGAGGACAGATACGCAGTATTTT. Translation: CSARLPSGRTDTQYF. This rearrangement joins TRBV20-1 to TRBJ2-3; 11 nucleotides match TRBD2. This CDR3 has 15 residues. The germline V gene has CDR1 DFQATT and CDR2 SNEGSKA (reference sequence). V trimming: 3 bases; J trimming: 3 bases; junction bases outside the gene matches: 5.

This clonotype was counted ten times or more. The gene calls are TRBV5-1 and TRBJ2-7; D unresolved. This CDR3 has 15 amino acids. V shed 0 bases and J shed 2 bases, with 12 bases lying between them. Germline V lookup: CDR1 SGHRS, CDR2 YFSETQ. CDR3 residues: CASSLESGFTYEQYF. The CDR3 DNA is TGCGCCAGCAGCTTGGAGTCCGGGTTTACCTACGAGCAGTACTTC.

This clonotype was observed many times. This chain links TRBV5-6 with TRBJ2-1; a weak D match, TRBD2 (5 bases). Trimming removed 0 bases at V and 1 base at J, with 17 bases between. Germline V gene lookup returns CDR1 SGHDT and CDR2 YYEEEE. The CDR3 is 18 residues long. CDR3 DNA: TGTGCCAGCAGCTTGGCACGGGGTATCCCGACTTCCTACAATGAGCAGTTCTTC. It specifies CASSLARGIPTSYNEQFF.

This clonotype was detected many times. This chain links TRBV20-1 with TRBJ1-6, with TRBD1 matching over 9 bases. Looked up from germline, CDR1 is DFQATT and CDR2 is SNEGSKA (reference sequence). V dropped 3 bases and J dropped 4; count of bases not matched to a gene: 1. The CDR3 has 14 residues. CDR3 region: CSARTGGYNSPLHF. The CDR3 coding sequence is TGCAGTGCTAGGACAGGGGGATATAATTCACCCCTCCACTTT.

By share, this clonotype ranks as medium-sized (0.01 to 0.1%). The V and J genes are TRBV28 and TRBJ2-3, with TRBD2 identical over 8 bases. V dropped 4 bases and J dropped 8; count of bases not matched to a gene: 11. The CDR3 is made up of 15 amino acids. Germline assignment: CDR1 MDHEN and CDR2 SYDVKM. CDR3 sequence: CASSYSPRGGFTQYF. The CDR3 DNA reads TGTGCCAGCAGTTACTCACCACGGGGGGGCTTTACGCAGTATTTT. The whole variable domain, remainder taken from reference TRBV28 and TRBJ2-3, is DVKVTQSSRYLVKRTGEKVFLECVQDMDHENMFWYRQDPGLGLRLIYFSYDVKMKEKGDIPEGYSVSREKKERFSLILESASTNQTSMYLCASSYSPRGGFTQYFGPGTRLTVL.

This clonotype was counted ten times or more. V gene TRBV3-1 combines with J gene TRBJ2-3, with D hard to call. Germline V gives CDR1 LGHDT, CDR2 YNNKEL (reference sequence). The CDR3 has 15 residues. With 0 bases removed from V and 1 base from J, the gap between germline ends came to 8 bases. Here the CDR3 reads CASSQDPSRTDTQYF. CDR3 nucleotide sequence: TGTGCCAGCAGCCAAGACCCCTCCCGCACAGATACGCAGTATTTT.

This clonotype was detected ten times or more. The chain has TRBV20-1 and TRBJ2-7, with TRBD1 matching over 7 bases. The CDR3 length is 14 residues. Looked up from germline, CDR1 is DFQATT and CDR2 is SNEGSKA (reference sequence). V shed 0 bases, J shed 3 bases, and the junction held 5 bases outside the gene matches. CDR3 region: CSARDQGGFYEQYF. The CDR3 DNA reads TGCAGTGCTAGAGATCAAGGGGGCTTCTACGAGCAGTACTTC.

This clonotype was seen ten or more times. This chain uses TRBV20-1 with TRBJ2-1; 10 bases line up with TRBD2. Germline CDR1 is DFQATT and CDR2 is SNEGSKA (reference sequence). This CDR3 has 18 amino acids. With V trimmed by 2 bases and J by 4 bases, 14 bases remained unmatched. As DNA, the CDR3 is TGCAGTGCTAGACCACGGCCTATGGTTAGCGGGAGGTACAATGAGCAGTTCTTC. Residues: CSARPRPMVSGRYNEQFF.

This clonotype was observed many times. The chain uses TRBV12-3 or TRBV12-4 and TRBJ1-6; TRBD1 is a possible D gene (6 bases). CDR3 length: 16 residues. V lost 2 bases and J lost 6, with 14 bases in between. The CDR3 is CASSLQGSESNSPLHF. CDR3 nucleotides: TGTGCCAGCAGTTTACAGGGGAGTGAATCTAATTCACCCCTCCACTTT.

This clonotype was seen at least ten times. This chain connects TRBV7-2 to TRBJ1-2; 7 bases align to TRBD1. This CDR3 spans 14 amino acids. The V gene end was trimmed by 5 bases and the J gene end by 4 bases; junction bases not matched to a gene: 7. The germline CDR1 and CDR2 sequences are SGHTA and FQGNSA. DNA of the CDR3: TGTGCCAGCAGCCCAGGAGCAGGGGGCTATGGCTACACCTTC. It codes for CASSPGAGGYGYTF.

This clonotype was seen at least ten times. The chain couples TRBV18 to TRBJ1-5; 8 bases align to TRBD1. This CDR3 contains 16 residues. V shed 3 bases and J 3 bases; nucleotides not matched to a gene: 7. Germline V gene lookup returns CDR1 KGHSH and CDR2 LQKENI. CDR3 DNA: TGTGCCAGCTCACCCCCGGGACAGGCACTCAATCAGCCCCAGCATTTT. Its protein is CASSPPGQALNQPQHF.

This clonotype was found many times. This sequence joins TRBV7-6 and TRBJ2-1, with D unresolved. This CDR3 comprises 15 residues. With 0 bases removed from V and 2 bases from J, the gap between germline ends came to 8 bases. Germline lookup yields CDR1 SGHVS and CDR2 FNYEAQ. The CDR3 spells CASSLAVPPYNEQFF. The CDR3 bases are TGTGCCAGCAGCTTAGCCGTCCCTCCCTACAATGAGCAGTTCTTC.

This clonotype was recorded many times. The chain carries TRBV20-1 and TRBJ2-7, with TRBD1 matching 10 bases. Germline trimming cut 4 bases from V and 6 bases from J; bases unmatched to any gene: 3. The CDR3 extends over 12 amino acids. The germline V gene encodes CDR1 DFQATT and CDR2 SNEGSKA (reference sequence). Here the CDR3 reads CSAKTGGSEQYF. The CDR3 bases are TGCAGTGCTAAGACAGGGGGCAGCGAGCAGTACTTC.

J is TRBJ1-1 and V is TRBV20-1; D not resolved. V shed 6 bases and J shed 3 bases, with 20 bases lying between them. The CDR3 has 15 residues. CDR1 and CDR2 (germline): DFQATT, SNEGSKA (reference sequence). In nucleotides, the CDR3 is TGCAGTGCCCGAAGGGTCCGCAAAACGGACACTGAAGCTTTCTTT. Translation gives CSARRVRKTDTEAFF.